The entry below describes one TCR beta chain. The sample originates from a study of T cell changes during pregnancy in multiple sclerosis. Profiling relied on immunoSEQ multiplex PCR, and the TCRdb table lists in-frame clones only, not all of them. Among 14,000 to 15,000 clones listed, 65% to 90% were seen once. The J segment lost 1 base and the V segment lost 4 bases, leaving 6 bases of the junction unmatched. Germline V gene data show CDR1 as SQVTM and CDR2 as ANQGSEA. The CDR3 has 17 amino acids. This material consisted of CD8+ T cells from peripheral blood mononuclear cells, taken in the first trimester of pregnancy. The TCR was taken from a female donor with multiple sclerosis, enrolled in a pregnancy study. The J gene is TRBJ2-1, the V gene TRBV29-1, with TRBD2 matching over 14 bases. CDR3 nucleotide sequence: TGCAGCGTTGGGGGACTAGCGGGAGTTGCTTCCTACAATGAGCAGTTCTTC. This codes for CSVGGLAGVASYNEQFF.